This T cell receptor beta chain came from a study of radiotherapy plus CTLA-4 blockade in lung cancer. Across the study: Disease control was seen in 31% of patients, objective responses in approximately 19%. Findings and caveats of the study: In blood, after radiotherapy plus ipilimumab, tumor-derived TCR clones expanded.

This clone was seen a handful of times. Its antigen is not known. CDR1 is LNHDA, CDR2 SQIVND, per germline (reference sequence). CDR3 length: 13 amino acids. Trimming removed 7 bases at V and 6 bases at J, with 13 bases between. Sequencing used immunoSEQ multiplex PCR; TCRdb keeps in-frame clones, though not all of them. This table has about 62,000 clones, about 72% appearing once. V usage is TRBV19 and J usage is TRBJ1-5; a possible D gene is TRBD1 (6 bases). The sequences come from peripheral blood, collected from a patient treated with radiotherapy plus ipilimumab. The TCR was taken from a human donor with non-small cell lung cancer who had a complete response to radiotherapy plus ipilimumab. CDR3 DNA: TGTGCCAGTACTCTTGGGGGCGGTCAGCCCCAGCATTTT. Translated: CASTLGGGQPQHF.